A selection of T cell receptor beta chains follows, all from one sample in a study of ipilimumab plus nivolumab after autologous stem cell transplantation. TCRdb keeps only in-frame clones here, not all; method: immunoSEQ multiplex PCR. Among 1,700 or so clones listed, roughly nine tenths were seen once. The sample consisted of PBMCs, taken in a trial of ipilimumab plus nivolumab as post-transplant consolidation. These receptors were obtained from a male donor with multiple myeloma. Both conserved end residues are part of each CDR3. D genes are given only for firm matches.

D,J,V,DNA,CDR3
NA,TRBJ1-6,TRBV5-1,TGCGCCAGCAGCTTGGGGACGGGTTATAATTCACCCCTCCACTTT,CASSLGTGYNSPLHF
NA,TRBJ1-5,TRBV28,TGTGCCAGCACCAATTCCGACATCTACAATCAGCCCCAGCATTTT,CASTNSDIYNQPQHF
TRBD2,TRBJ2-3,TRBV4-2,TGTGCCAGCAGCCAAAGTCCTAGCGGGAACTCAGATACGCAGTATTTT,CASSQSPSGNSDTQYF
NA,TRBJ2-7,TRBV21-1,TGTGCCAGCAGCATATACAATTCTGGACAGGGGTCCTACGAGCAGTACTTC,CASSIYNSGQGSYEQYF
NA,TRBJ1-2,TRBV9,TGTGCCAGCAGCGTAGGTTTCGGGCAGGGCTATGGCTACACCTTC,CASSVGFGQGYGYTF
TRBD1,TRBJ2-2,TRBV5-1,TGCGCCAGCAGCCAACAGGGGTTATACACCGGGGAGCTGTTTTTT,CASSQQGLYTGELFF
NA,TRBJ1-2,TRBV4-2,TGTGCCAGCAGCTCAAAAGACAAAGGTTGGACCTATGGCTACACCTTC,CASSSKDKGWTYGYTF
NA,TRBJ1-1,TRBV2,TGTGCCAGCAGGAGAGGGGGGCTGGGCACTGAAGCTTTCTTT,CASRRGGLGTEAFF
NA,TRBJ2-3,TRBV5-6,TGTGCCAGCAGCTGGGATATGTTTGTAGATACGCAGTATTTT,CASSWDMFVDTQYF
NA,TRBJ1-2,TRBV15,TGTGCCACCAGCAGAGGGACGGCTAACTATGGCTACACCTTC,CATSRGTANYGYTF
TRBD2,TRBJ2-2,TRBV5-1,TGCGCCAGCAGCTTGGATACTAGCGGGAGTGCCGGGGAGCTGTTTTTT,CASSLDTSGSAGELFF
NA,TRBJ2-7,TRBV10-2,TGCGCCAGCAGTGAGTCCGCAGGGAAGATCTACGAGCAGTACTTC,CASSESAGKIYEQYF
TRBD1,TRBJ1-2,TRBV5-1,TGCGCCAGCAGCAAAGGACAGGGGGCTGAAGGCTACACCTTC,CASSKGQGAEGYTF
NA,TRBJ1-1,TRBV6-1,TGTGCCAGCAGTGCTCAGGGCTACACTGAAGCTTTCTTT,CASSAQGYTEAFF
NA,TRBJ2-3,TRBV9,TGTGCCAGCACCGCGGGTAGCACAGATACGCAGTATTTT,CASTAGSTDTQYF
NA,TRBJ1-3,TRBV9,TGTGCCAGCAGCCTGGACGGAAACTCTGGAAACACCATATATTTT,CASSLDGNSGNTIYF